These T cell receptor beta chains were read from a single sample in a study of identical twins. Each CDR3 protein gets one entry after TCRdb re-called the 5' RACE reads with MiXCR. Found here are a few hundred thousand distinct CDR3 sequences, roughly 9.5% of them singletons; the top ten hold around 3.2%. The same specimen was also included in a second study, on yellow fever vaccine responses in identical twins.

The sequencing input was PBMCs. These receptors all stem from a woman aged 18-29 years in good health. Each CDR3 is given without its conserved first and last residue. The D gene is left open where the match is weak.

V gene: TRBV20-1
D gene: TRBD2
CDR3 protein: SASSGGLAGGLSTDTQY

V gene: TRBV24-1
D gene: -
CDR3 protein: ATSDPRLGPYEQY

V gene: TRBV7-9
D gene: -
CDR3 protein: ASSPSNLGDTQY

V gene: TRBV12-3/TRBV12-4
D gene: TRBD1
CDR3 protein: ASRVDRATGELF

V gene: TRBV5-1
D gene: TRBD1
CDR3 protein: ASSEGAPYEQY

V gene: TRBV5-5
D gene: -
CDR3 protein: ASTFGTLGLEQY

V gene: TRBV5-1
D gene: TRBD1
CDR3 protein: ASSYDRDSSGNTIY

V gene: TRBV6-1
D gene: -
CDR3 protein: ASTRHREGRQY

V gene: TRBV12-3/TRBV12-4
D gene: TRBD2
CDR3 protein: ASRSGLGDTGELF

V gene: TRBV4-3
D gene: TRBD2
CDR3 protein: ASSQDRTIAGVLTQY

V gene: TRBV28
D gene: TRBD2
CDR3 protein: ASSLTSGRLYNEQF

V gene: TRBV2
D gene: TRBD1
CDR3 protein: ASRKTGANTEAF

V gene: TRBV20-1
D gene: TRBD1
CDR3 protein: SARAERGQGLNEQF

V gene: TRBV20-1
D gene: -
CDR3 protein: SARSRDLNSYEQY

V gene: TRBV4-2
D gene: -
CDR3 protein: ASSHLGGRHYNEQF

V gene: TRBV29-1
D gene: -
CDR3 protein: SATTEAEVNQPQH

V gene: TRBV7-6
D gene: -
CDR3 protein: ASSQQGGSDTQY

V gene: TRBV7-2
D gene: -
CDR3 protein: ASSLLGPSTDTQY

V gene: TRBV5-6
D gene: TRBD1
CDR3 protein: ASTTGAGSYNEQF

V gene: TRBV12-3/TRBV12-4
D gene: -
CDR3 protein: ASSFGWEQF

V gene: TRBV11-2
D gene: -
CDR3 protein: TSSLVIGGTYEQY

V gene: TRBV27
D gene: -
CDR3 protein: ASSLSYAVAEQPQH

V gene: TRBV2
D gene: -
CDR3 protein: ASSEGWEAKNIQY

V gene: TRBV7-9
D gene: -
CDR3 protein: ASMGVNYEQY

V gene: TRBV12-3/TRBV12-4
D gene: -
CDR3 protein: ASSFSTTSNQPQH

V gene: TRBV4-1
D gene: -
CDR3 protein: ASSQDNGQPRLYEQY